Following are 21 T cell receptor beta chains from one sample sequenced in a study of response to subunit inactivated influenza vaccine (dated by TCRdb to the late 2010s). Library preparation was by RT-PCR. This sample was sequenced with an Illumina HiSeq 2500. TCRdb's own reprocessing of the public reads used fastp at Q25 and MiXCR and kept productive beta chains. Duplicate CDR3 protein sequences are folded into a single record with the most common DNA and genes. The sample yields 550,000 to 650,000 distinct CDR3 sequences; 12% were counted once. The ten biggest clones cover roughly a tenth of the sample. The source material was PBMCs from blood, sampled on the day of vaccination. These receptors originate from a man between 50 and 59 years old who received an inactivated influenza vaccine. Donor details come from another sample of the same person, matched by shared clones.

V gene TRBV21-1 combines with J gene TRBJ2-4; no check of the table's D call, TRBD1, against the DNA was made. TRBV21-1 is flagged as a pseudogene. The CDR3 has 16 residues. The CDR3 coding sequence is TGTGCCAGCAGCAAAGTGGATGGTAGGGGAAAAAACATTCAGTACTTC. This codes for CASSKVDGRGKNIQYF.

The J gene is TRBJ1-1, the V gene TRBV7-2; the match to TRBD1 covers 7 bases. Germline V gene lookup returns CDR1 SGHTA and CDR2 FQGNSA. This CDR3 has 13 residues. Germline trimming cut 4 bases from V and 3 bases from J; bases unmatched to any gene: 2. The CDR3 DNA sequence: TGTGCCAGCAGCTACCAGGGGGACACTGAAGCTTTCTTT. Its protein is CASSYQGDTEAFF.

This sequence joins TRBV7-3 and TRBJ2-1; unclear D gene. Germline CDR1 is SGHTA and CDR2 is FQGTGA. This CDR3 spans 12 amino acids. Trimming stripped 2 bases from V and 9 bases from J, with 8 bases between. The CDR3 loop reads CASSLLIGEQFF. The DNA of the CDR3 is TGTGCCAGCAGCTTATTGATCGGTGAGCAGTTCTTC.

The chain's CDR3 is CASSQVARVGVWAYNEQFF. CDR3 nucleotides: TGTGCCAGCAGCCAAGTCGCCCGGGTGGGGGTATGGGCCTACAATGAGCAGTTCTTC. V usage is TRBV3-1 and J usage is TRBJ2-1; D tentatively fits TRBD1 or TRBD2 (5 bases each). The CDR3 is made up of 19 amino acids. With 1 base removed from V and 2 bases from J, the gap between germline ends came to 21 bases. From germline, CDR1 is LGHDT and CDR2 YNNKEL (reference sequence).

V gene TRBV6-1 combines with J gene TRBJ2-2; 13 bases agree with TRBD2. V lost 6 bases to trimming and J lost 4 bases; unmatched junction nucleotides: 11. Germline V gene data show CDR1 as MNHNS and CDR2 as SASEGT. The CDR3 is 18 residues long. The CDR3 region has the DNA TGTGCCAGCAGAACCGGACTAGCGGGAGTTTCGTTCACCGGGGAGCTGTTTTTT. The encoded protein is CASRTGLAGVSFTGELFF.

This clonotype was detected many times. For the CDR3, the DNA is TGTGCCAGCAGTTCCCCAACTAGTTTCTATCAGACCCAGTACTTC. Amino acids: CASSSPTSFYQTQYF. The rearrangement links TRBV28 to TRBJ2-5; D possibly corresponds to TRBD2 (5 bases). The CDR3 extends over 15 amino acids. Deletions cut 4 bases from V and 6 bases from J, with 18 bases between. Germline V gene sequence: CDR1 MDHEN, CDR2 SYDVKM.

This sequence joins TRBV18 and TRBJ1-1; D is unresolved. The germline gives CDR1 KGHSH, CDR2 LQKENI. This CDR3 contains 14 residues. V lost 1 base and J 1 base, leaving 7 bases between the germline ends. The CDR3 protein is CASSPLTSNTEAFF. The CDR3 nucleotides are TGTGCCAGCTCACCACTTACCTCGAACACTGAAGCTTTCTTT.

The chain combines TRBV10-3 with TRBJ2-5; 9 positions agree with TRBD1. The V segment lost 6 bases and the J segment 2 bases; nucleotides outside the gene matches: 7. The CDR3 has 15 residues. Germline V gene lookup returns CDR1 ENHRY and CDR2 SYGVKD. CDR3 region: CAISRTGALQETQYF. In DNA, the CDR3 is TGTGCCATCAGCCGGACAGGGGCCCTACAAGAGACCCAGTACTTC.

CDR3 sequence reads: CATSRDPWTLNSPLHF. CDR3 bases: TGTGCCACCAGCAGAGATCCGTGGACCTTAAATTCACCCCTCCACTTT. This chain joins TRBV15 and TRBJ1-6; unclear D gene. Germline V gene lookup returns CDR1 LNHNV and CDR2 YYDKDF (reference sequence). With 0 bases removed from V and 7 bases from J, the gap between germline ends came to 13 bases. The CDR3 covers 16 residues.

The J gene is TRBJ2-3, the V gene TRBV6-2 or TRBV6-3, with 7 bases fitting TRBD1. The CDR3 is made up of 17 amino acids. The V segment lost 1 base and the J segment 0 bases; nucleotides outside the gene matches: 7. Germline V gene sequence: CDR1 MNHEY, CDR2 SVGEGT. CDR3 in DNA: TGTGCCAGCAGTTACTACCCGGGGACAGTAAGCACAGATACGCAGTATTTT. This gives the protein CASSYYPGTVSTDTQYF.

This clonotype occurred many times. This chain links TRBV12-3 or TRBV12-4 with TRBJ2-3; tentatively, D is TRBD1 or TRBD2 (5 bases each). The V and J ends lost 4 bases and 3 bases respectively, with 11 bases between them. The CDR3 covers 14 residues. Here the CDR3 reads CASSSPGPTDTQYF. The CDR3 DNA reads TGTGCCAGCAGTTCCCCGGGACCGACAGATACGCAGTATTTT.

This clonotype turned up a few times. J is TRBJ1-6 and V is TRBV7-9, with D possibly being TRBD1 (6 bases). The V end was cut by 6 bases, the J end by 13 bases, with 25 bases between. Germline-derived CDR1 and CDR2 are SEHNR and FQNEAQ (reference sequence). The CDR3 consists of 16 residues. In nucleotides, the CDR3 is TGTGCCAGCAGTTCAGGGGCCGGTGGGACATTCAGGCCCCTCCACTTT. Translated, it gives CASSSGAGGTFRPLHF.

This clonotype was seen more than once but under ten times. V gene TRBV28 combines with J gene TRBJ1-5, with TRBD1 matching over 7 bases. V lost 3 bases to trimming and J lost 4 bases; unmatched junction nucleotides: 6. This CDR3 is built from 15 residues. Germline V gives CDR1 MDHEN, CDR2 SYDVKM. The CDR3 loop reads CASSLVTGQNQPQHF. CDR3 DNA sequence: TGTGCCAGCAGTTTGGTGACAGGGCAAAATCAGCCCCAGCATTTT. Supplemented by reference TRBV28 and TRBJ1-5, the full variable domain reads DVKVTQSSRYLVKRTGEKVFLECVQDMDHENMFWYRQDPGLGLRLIYFSYDVKMKEKGDIPEGYSVSREKKERFSLILESASTNQTSMYLCASSLVTGQNQPQHFGDGTRLSIL.

The table lists this clonotype with many counts. This rearrangement joins TRBV7-8 to TRBJ2-1, with D perhaps TRBD2 (6 bases). The CDR3 has 17 residues. Germline CDR1 SGHVS, CDR2 FQNEAQ. Trimming pared 1 base from V and 6 bases from J, leaving 19 bases between. This CDR3 reads CASSLGRGESWSNEQFF. The CDR3 region has the DNA TGTGCCAGCAGCTTAGGGAGGGGCGAGAGTTGGAGCAATGAGCAGTTCTTC.

This clonotype was seen only a few times. The V call is TRBV20-1, the J call TRBJ2-1; 8 bases are shared with TRBD2. This CDR3 is built from 15 residues. Losses at the gene ends were 0 bases for V and 4 bases for J; bases not matched to a gene: 5. The V gene's germline CDR1 is DFQATT and CDR2 SNEGSKA (reference sequence). CDR3 in DNA: TGCAGTGCTAGAGATTTGGAGCGGGGGTACAATGAGCAGTTCTTC. Translating gives CSARDLERGYNEQFF.

The gene calls are TRBV20-1 and TRBJ2-7, with TRBD2 matching 14 bases. The CDR3 length is 12 residues. Germline CDR1 is DFQATT and CDR2 is SNEGSKA (reference sequence). In nucleotides, the CDR3 is TGCAGCGCGACTAGCGGGAGGGCCGGGCAGTACTTC. Translated, it gives CSATSGRAGQYF.

This clonotype was counted ten times or more. This chain uses TRBV7-9 with TRBJ2-7; D is ambiguous. The CDR3 has 14 residues. CDR1 SEHNR and CDR2 FQNEAQ come from the germline V gene (reference sequence). Between the trimmed V and J ends, which lost 4 bases and 3 bases, there was a span of 13 bases. CDR3 nucleotides: TGTGCCAGCAGCTCCCCGTTGAATAGCTACGAGCAGTACTTC. This translates into CASSSPLNSYEQYF. Using reference TRBV7-9 and TRBJ2-7 for the parts outside the CDR3, the full variable domain is DTGVSQNPRHKITKRGQNVTFRCDPISEHNRLYWYRQTLGQGPEFLTYFQNEAQLEKSRLLSDRFSAERPKGSFSTLEIQRTEQGDSAMYLCASSSPLNSYEQYFGPGTRLTVT.

The gene calls are TRBV29-1 and TRBJ2-1; D not resolved. The CDR3 contains 12 residues. The ends were cut back, 7 bases at V and 5 bases at J, with 12 bases in the middle. Germline-derived CDR1 and CDR2 are SQVTM and ANQGSEA. CDR3 in DNA: TGCAGCGGAGGATTTGGGGACAATGAGCAGTTCTTC. Amino acids: CSGGFGDNEQFF.

The V and J genes are TRBV4-1 and TRBJ2-7, with 10 nucleotides matching TRBD2. After removal of 1 base from V and 7 bases from J, the junction contained 10 bases not matched to a gene. This CDR3 spans 16 amino acids. Germline CDR1 is MGHRA and CDR2 is YSYEKL. CDR3 loop: CASSQGVAGGISEQYF. In DNA, the CDR3 is TGCGCCAGCAGCCAAGGGGTAGCGGGGGGAATAAGTGAGCAGTACTTC.

This rearrangement joins TRBV4-3 to TRBJ1-3; D is unclear. The germline CDR1 and CDR2 sequences are LGHNA and YSLEER. This CDR3 has 13 residues. V was shortened by 4 bases and J by 4 bases, with 8 bases between the two germline ends. The DNA for the CDR3 is TGCGCCAGCAGCCGGAGCGCCGGAAACACCATATATTTT. It specifies CASSRSAGNTIYF.

The rearrangement uses TRBV5-1 and TRBJ2-3; TRBD2 might be the D (6 bases). The CDR3 loop spans 15 amino acids. Trimming cost V 4 bases and J 2 bases, with 14 bases left between them. The germline gives CDR1 SGHRS, CDR2 YFSETQ. This CDR3 is CASSPGTVFTDTQYF. Written as DNA, the CDR3 is TGCGCCAGCAGCCCGGGGACTGTGTTCACAGATACGCAGTATTTT.